Listed here are 26 T cell receptor beta chains from one sample, sequenced in a study of blood T cell repertoires in COVID-19 (dated by TCRdb to the early 2020s). The protocol used for the library was the immunoSEQ multiplex PCR assay. TCRdb provides this immuneACCESS table in a form limited to in-frame rearrangements. Some clones are lacking; in checked studies, under half of them reflect an unresolved V gene, and why the rest are absent is not known. The sample contains more than 150,000 clones, about 80% of them found a single time. The ten largest account for under 15% of the sample. Sequencing used PBMCs or T cells enriched from blood (not recorded which). The receptors here all came from a man in his 60s who had been exposed to COVID-19.

J is TRBJ1-4 and V is TRBV5-6, with a tentative D call TRBD1 (5 bases). V was shortened by 4 bases and J by 8 bases, with 18 bases between the two germline ends. The CDR3 consists of 15 residues. Germline-derived CDR1 and CDR2 are SGHDT and YYEEEE. The CDR3 coding sequence is TGTGCCAGCAGCGGCGGGGACCGGTGGGGGGAAAAACTGTTTTTT. This codes for CASSGGDRWGEKLFF. Full variable domain (missing parts from reference TRBV5-6 and TRBJ1-4): DAGVTQSPTHLIKTRGQQVTLRCSPKSGHDTVSWYQQALGQGPQFIFQYYEEEERQRGNFPDRFSGHQFPNYSSELNVNALLLGDSALYLCASSGGDRWGEKLFFGSGTQLSVL.

The chain carries TRBV7-2 and TRBJ2-1; 10 bases are a match to TRBD2. CDR3 length equals 15 residues. The V and J ends lost 1 base and 5 bases, in that order; junction bases with no gene match: 2. Germline lookup yields CDR1 SGHTA and CDR2 FQGNSA. The CDR3 region has the DNA TGTGCCAGCAGCTTAGGACTAGCGGGCCACAATGAGCAGTTCTTC. Its translation: CASSLGLAGHNEQFF.

The CDR3 reads CASSLVSSGTEAFF. As DNA, the CDR3 is TGTGCCAGCAGCTTAGTATCATCAGGGACTGAAGCTTTCTTT. The rearrangement uses TRBV7-9 and TRBJ1-1; D is perhaps TRBD1 (5 bases). The CDR3 covers 14 residues. Trimming took off 1 base at V and 5 bases at J, with 11 bases between the two ends. Germline values: CDR1 SEHNR, CDR2 FQNEAQ (reference sequence). Full variable domain (rest looked up from reference TRBV7-9 and TRBJ1-1): DTGVSQNPRHKITKRGQNVTFRCDPISEHNRLYWYRQTLGQGPEFLTYFQNEAQLEKSRLLSDRFSAERPKGSFSTLEIQRTEQGDSAMYLCASSLVSSGTEAFFGQGTRLTVV.

The chain carries TRBV27 and TRBJ1-5, with D maybe TRBD1 (6 bases). The CDR3 runs to 15 residues. Germline CDR1 reads MNHEY; CDR2 reads SMNVEV (reference sequence). Trimming removed 0 bases from V and 4 bases from J, with 10 bases in between. The CDR3 bases are TGTGCCAGCAGTTTATCTCAGGGGATGAATCAGCCCCAGCATTTT. Protein product: CASSLSQGMNQPQHF.

The chain has TRBV7-2 and TRBJ2-5, with D tentatively TRBD1 (5 bases). The germline V gene has CDR1 SGHTA and CDR2 FQGNSA. Trimming took 4 bases from V and 3 from J, leaving 6 bases between them. The CDR3 spans 12 residues. CDR3 bases: TGTGCCAGCAGCTGGGGCAAAGAGACCCAGTACTTC. It yields the protein CASSWGKETQYF.

This clone appeared many times. V usage is TRBV5-1 and J usage is TRBJ2-7; 12 bases align to TRBD2. This CDR3 comprises 14 residues. The V gene's germline CDR1 is SGHRS and CDR2 YFSETQ. V was pared by 4 bases and J by 3 bases, with 2 bases of the junction left unmatched. CDR3 residues: CASSRTSGNYEQYF. CDR3 in DNA: TGCGCCAGCAGCCGGACTAGCGGGAACTACGAGCAGTACTTC.

This chain uses TRBV10-1 with TRBJ2-7; 7 bases are a match to TRBD2. Losses at the gene ends were 8 bases for V and 2 bases for J; bases not matched to a gene: 9. Germline CDR1 reads WNHNN; CDR2 reads SYGVQD (reference sequence). The CDR3 sequence is 14 residues long. The CDR3 DNA sequence: TGCGCCAGCCCCAGGTCTAGCGGAACCTACGAGCAGTACTTC. It is translated as CASPRSSGTYEQYF.

The rearrangement joins TRBV12-3 or TRBV12-4 to TRBJ2-7; no clear D. Trimming took off 6 bases at V and 4 bases at J, with 13 bases between the two ends. CDR3 size: 13 residues. Here the CDR3 DNA reads TGTGCCAGCAGCCCTACAGTGAAATACGAGCAGTACTTC. It is translated as CASSPTVKYEQYF.

The V call is TRBV7-6, the J call TRBJ1-1; D perhaps matches TRBD1 (5 bases). The CDR3 totals 16 residues. V lost 1 base and J 0 bases, leaving 12 bases between the germline ends. Germline V gene sequence: CDR1 SGHVS, CDR2 FNYEAQ. CDR3 sequence: CASSLDGGYVNTEAFF. CDR3 DNA sequence: TGTGCCAGCAGCTTAGATGGGGGGTACGTGAACACTGAAGCTTTCTTT.

This clone has at least ten counts. The genes are TRBV7-3 and TRBJ2-3; D may be TRBD1 (6 bases). The CDR3 totals 16 residues. V was trimmed by 5 bases and J by 5 bases, leaving 20 bases between them. Per germline, CDR1 SGHTA and CDR2 FQGTGA. CDR3 nucleotides: TGTGCCAGCAGCCTAGCAGGAACAGGGTCTAGAGATACGCAGTATTTT. This codes for CASSLAGTGSRDTQYF.

This clone was seen more than once but under ten times. The chain couples TRBV2 to TRBJ1-2, with TRBD1 identical over 7 bases. V trimming: 7 bases; J trimming: 0 bases; junction bases outside the gene matches: 5. The CDR3 runs to 14 residues. CDR1 SNHLY and CDR2 FYNNEI come from the germline V gene. CDR3 protein: CASKETGSNYGYTF. The CDR3 bases are TGTGCCAGCAAAGAGACAGGGTCTAACTATGGCTACACCTTC. Full variable domain (outside the CDR3, taken from reference TRBV2 and TRBJ1-2): EPEVTQTPSHQVTQMGQEVILRCVPISNHLYFYWYRQILGQKVEFLVSFYNNEISEKSEIFDDQFSVERPDGSNFTLKIRSTKLEDSAMYFCASKETGSNYGYTFGSGTRLTVV.

This clone was counted a few times. The rearrangement uses TRBV3-1 (or the pseudogene TRBV3-2) and TRBJ1-6; D is ambiguous. CDR3 size: 14 residues. V was cut by 0 bases and J by 10 bases, with 10 bases left in between. The germline V gene has CDR1 LGHDT and CDR2 YNNKEL (reference sequence). The CDR3 nucleotides are TGTGCCAGCAGCCAAGAGTCGCAGATATCACCCCTCCACTTT. As protein: CASSQESQISPLHF.

The gene calls are TRBV28 and TRBJ1-3; 8 bases align to TRBD1. Per germline, CDR1 MDHEN and CDR2 SYDVKM. V shed 6 bases, J shed 4 bases, and the junction held 11 bases outside the gene matches. CDR3 length: 16 residues. CDR3 sequence: CASRRTSGGAGNTIYF. Written as DNA, the CDR3 is TGTGCCAGCAGGAGGACATCAGGGGGCGCCGGAAACACCATATATTTT.

The chain couples TRBV11-3 to TRBJ2-7, with a weak D call TRBD1 (5 bases). Germline V gives CDR1 SGHNT, CDR2 YENEEA. The V and J ends lost 3 bases and 6 bases respectively, with 15 bases between them. This CDR3 spans 14 amino acids. The CDR3 protein is CASSLGRAGTEQYF. CDR3 in DNA: TGTGCCAGCAGCTTGGGCAGGGCTGGAACCGAGCAGTACTTC.

This sequence joins TRBV5-1 and TRBJ1-1, with a tentative D call TRBD1 (5 bases). The CDR3 consists of 15 residues. Per germline, CDR1 SGHRS and CDR2 YFSETQ. The V end was cut by 0 bases, the J end by 0 bases, with 9 bases between. The CDR3 sequence: CASSLDGRVNTEAFF. CDR3 nucleotides: TGCGCCAGCAGCTTGGACGGCAGGGTGAACACTGAAGCTTTCTTT.

The chain joins TRBV5-1 to TRBJ1-4, with D hard to call. Per germline, CDR1 SGHRS and CDR2 YFSETQ. The CDR3 contains 15 residues. Trimming cost V 1 base and J 5 bases, with 12 bases left between them. DNA for the CDR3: TGCGCCAGCAGCTTGTTAGGTGACTTAAATGAAAAACTGTTTTTT. Its protein is CASSLLGDLNEKLFF.

The chain links TRBV30 to TRBJ2-7, with 12 positions matching TRBD2. The CDR3 covers 16 residues. The V segment lost 2 bases and the J segment 4 bases; nucleotides outside the gene matches: 9. Germline V CDR1 and CDR2: GTSNPN, SVGIG (reference sequence). CDR3 coding DNA: TGTGCCTGGAGTCCCCTAGCGGGGGGGAAGTCGTACGAGCAGTACTTC. It yields the protein CAWSPLAGGKSYEQYF. The variable domain in full, with the rest retrieved from reference TRBV30 and TRBJ2-7, is SQTIHQWPATLVQPVGSPLSLECTVEGTSNPNLYWYRQAAGRGLQLLFYSVGIGQISSEVPQNLSASRPQDRQFILSSKKLLLSDSGFYLCAWSPLAGGKSYEQYFGPGTRLTVT.

The V and J genes are TRBV9 and TRBJ2-5; no clear D gene. Germline V gene sequence: CDR1 SGDLS, CDR2 YYNGEE. The CDR3 is made up of 13 amino acids. Trimming left V 1 base short and J 4 bases short, with 8 bases between. CDR3 DNA: TGTGCCAGCAGCGTATATAGTGGAGAGACCCAGTACTTC. Translated, it gives CASSVYSGETQYF.

The gene calls are TRBV4-1 and TRBJ2-7, with D tentatively TRBD1 (5 bases). This CDR3 region has 17 residues. Trimming removed 1 base at V and 1 base at J, with 17 bases between. CDR1 MGHRA and CDR2 YSYEKL come from the germline V gene. The CDR3 DNA sequence: TGCGCCAGCAGCCAAGTGGACACTTGGTCTCCGTCCTACGAGCAGTACTTC. Its translation is CASSQVDTWSPSYEQYF.

On this clone itself: The same CDR3 can be traced to other DNA sequences in this sample. The CDR3, as DNA: TGTGCCAGTTCAGACAGGGGGCGCAACTATGGCTACACCTTC. Translation gives CASSDRGRNYGYTF. The J gene is TRBJ1-2, the V gene TRBV19; 10 nucleotides match TRBD1. V lost 8 bases and J lost 2; bases outside the gene matches: 5. CDR3 length: 14 residues. Germline lookup yields CDR1 LNHDA and CDR2 SQIVND (reference sequence).

This chain uses TRBV18 with TRBJ1-1; 9 nucleotides line up with TRBD1. The germline gives CDR1 KGHSH, CDR2 LQKENI. CDR3 length: 14 residues. The V and J ends lost 5 bases and 5 bases, in that order; junction bases with no gene match: 6. The CDR3 loop is CASSYGTGRTEAFF. CDR3 nucleotide sequence: TGTGCCAGCTCATATGGGACAGGGAGAACTGAAGCTTTCTTT.

The V call is TRBV3-1 (or the pseudogene TRBV3-2), the J call TRBJ2-2; TRBD2 matches at 16 bases. The CDR3 is made up of 19 amino acids. The V gene end was trimmed by 6 bases and the J gene end by 5 bases; junction bases not matched to a gene: 12. The germline gives CDR1 LGHDT, CDR2 YNNKEL (reference sequence). The CDR3 protein is CASRKPGLAGGPVTGELFF. The CDR3 DNA sequence: TGTGCCAGCAGGAAACCGGGACTAGCGGGAGGGCCCGTAACCGGGGAGCTGTTTTTT.

The rearrangement uses TRBV6-5 and TRBJ2-5; D unresolved. CDR3 length: 13 amino acids. V was clipped by 5 bases and J by 2 bases, with 9 bases between them. In germline, CDR1 is MNHEY, CDR2 SVGAGI. DNA of the CDR3: TGTGCCAGCAGTCTAGTCGGTCAAGAGACCCAGTACTTC. It specifies CASSLVGQETQYF.

The V gene is TRBV3-1 (or the pseudogene TRBV3-2), the J gene TRBJ1-6, with 7 bases that match TRBD1. V dropped 4 bases and J dropped 7; count of bases not matched to a gene: 7. CDR1 and CDR2 from the germline V gene are LGHDT and YNNKEL (reference sequence). CDR3 length equals 15 residues. The CDR3 protein is CASSRKTGTNSPLHF. The CDR3 DNA is TGTGCCAGCAGCCGTAAGACAGGGACGAATTCACCCCTCCACTTT.

This rearrangement joins TRBV18 to TRBJ1-6; TRBD1 is a possible D gene (6 bases). CDR1 KGHSH and CDR2 LQKENI come from the germline V gene. The CDR3 length is 13 residues. V was pared by 2 bases and J by 13 bases, with 12 bases between. CDR3 bases: TGTGCCAGCTCACCAGCGCAGGGGCAGCCCCTCCACTTT. It yields the protein CASSPAQGQPLHF.

The rearrangement uses TRBV30 and TRBJ2-3; tentative D call: TRBD1 (6 bases). The CDR3 contains 16 residues. Germline V gene data show CDR1 as GTSNPN and CDR2 as SVGIG (reference sequence). V lost 1 base and J 4 bases, leaving 18 bases between the germline ends. In DNA form, the CDR3 reads TGTGCCTGGAGTGGAGGGCTCCAGGGGACCGCAGATACGCAGTATTTT. Amino acids: CAWSGGLQGTADTQYF.